This T cell receptor beta chain comes out of a study of blood T cell repertoires in COVID-19. Study context: There were acute and convalescent COVID-19 samples, and they came from the United States, Italy and Spain.

As processed by the authors: Using reference gene primer amplification, nucleated cell counts were estimated. Repertoires were generated with immunoSEQ multiplex PCR, while TCRdb's copy carries only in-frame clones and drops some. V, J and clone size are those of that table, while D and trimming were read from the DNA. The top ten hold about 10% of the sample, which has around 360,000 clones, over 75% seen once. Patients of the Seattle cohort, enrolled during active infection, were followed longitudinally. The sequence was collected from a woman in her 30s with COVID-19, enrolled during active disease. The sample was peripheral blood.

The CDR3 here is CAWSAGTGDYEQFF. Here the CDR3 DNA reads TGTGCCTGGAGTGCCGGGACAGGGGACTATGAGCAGTTCTTC. The chain links TRBV30 to TRBJ2-1, with 10 bases matching TRBD1. Germline CDR1 and CDR2: GTSNPN and SVGIG (reference sequence). The CDR3 totals 14 residues. V lost 1 base and J lost 8; bases outside the gene matches: 5.